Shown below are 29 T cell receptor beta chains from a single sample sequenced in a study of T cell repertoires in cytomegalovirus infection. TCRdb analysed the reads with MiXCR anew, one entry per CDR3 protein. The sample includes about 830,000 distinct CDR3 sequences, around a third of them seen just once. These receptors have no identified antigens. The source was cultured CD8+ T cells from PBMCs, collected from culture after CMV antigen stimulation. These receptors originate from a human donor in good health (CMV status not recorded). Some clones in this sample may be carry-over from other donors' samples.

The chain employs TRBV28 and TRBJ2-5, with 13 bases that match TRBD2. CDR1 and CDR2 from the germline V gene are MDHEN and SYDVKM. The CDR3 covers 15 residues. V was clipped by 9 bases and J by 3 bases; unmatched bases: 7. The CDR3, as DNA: TGTGCCAGTCGGACTAGCGGGGGTTTGGAAGAGACCCAGTACTTC. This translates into CASRTSGGLEETQYF.

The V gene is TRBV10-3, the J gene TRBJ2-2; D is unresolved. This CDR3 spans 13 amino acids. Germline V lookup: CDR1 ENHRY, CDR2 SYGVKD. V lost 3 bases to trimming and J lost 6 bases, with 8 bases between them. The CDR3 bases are TGTGCCATCAGTGATAGGACCTCCGGGGAGCTGTTTTTT. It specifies CAISDRTSGELFF.

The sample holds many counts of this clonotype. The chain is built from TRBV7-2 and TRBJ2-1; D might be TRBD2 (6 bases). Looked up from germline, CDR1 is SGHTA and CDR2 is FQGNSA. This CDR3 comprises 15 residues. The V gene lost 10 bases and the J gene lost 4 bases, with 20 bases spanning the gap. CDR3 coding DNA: TGTGCCATATGGGGGGATCGGGGTGGGTACAATGAGCAGTTCTTC. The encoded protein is CAIWGDRGGYNEQFF.

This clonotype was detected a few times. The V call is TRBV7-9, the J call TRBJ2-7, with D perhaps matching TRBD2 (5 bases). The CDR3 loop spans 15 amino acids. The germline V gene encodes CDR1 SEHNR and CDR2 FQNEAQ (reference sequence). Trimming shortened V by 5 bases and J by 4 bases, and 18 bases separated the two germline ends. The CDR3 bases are TGTGCCAGCAGCCCTCCCCCCCCGCGGGCTTACGAGCAGTACTTC. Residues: CASSPPPPRAYEQYF. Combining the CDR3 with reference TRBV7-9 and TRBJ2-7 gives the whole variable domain DTGVSQNPRHKITKRGQNVTFRCDPISEHNRLYWYRQTLGQGPEFLTYFQNEAQLEKSRLLSDRFSAERPKGSFSTLEIQRTEQGDSAMYLCASSPPPPRAYEQYFGPGTRLTVT.

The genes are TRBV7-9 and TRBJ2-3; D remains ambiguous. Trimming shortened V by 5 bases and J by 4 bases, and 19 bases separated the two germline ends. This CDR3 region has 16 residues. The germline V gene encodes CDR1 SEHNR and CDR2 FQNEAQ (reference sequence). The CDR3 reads CASSPQLASTPDTQYF. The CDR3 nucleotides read TGTGCCAGCAGCCCTCAGTTGGCCTCGACCCCAGATACGCAGTATTTT.

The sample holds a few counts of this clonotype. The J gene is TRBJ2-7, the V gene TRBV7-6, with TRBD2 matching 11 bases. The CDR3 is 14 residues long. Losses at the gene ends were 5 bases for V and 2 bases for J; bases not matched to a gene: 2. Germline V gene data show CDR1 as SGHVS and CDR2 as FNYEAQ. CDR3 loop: CASSELAGAYEQYV. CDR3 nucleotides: TGTGCCAGCAGCGAACTAGCGGGGGCCTACGAGCAGTACGTC.

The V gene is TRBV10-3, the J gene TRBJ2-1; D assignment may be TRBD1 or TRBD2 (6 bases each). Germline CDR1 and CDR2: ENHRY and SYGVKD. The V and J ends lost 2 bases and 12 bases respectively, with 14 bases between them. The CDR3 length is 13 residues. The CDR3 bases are TGTGCCATCAGTGAGCCGACAGGTAGCGGGCAGTTCTTC. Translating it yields CAISEPTGSGQFF.

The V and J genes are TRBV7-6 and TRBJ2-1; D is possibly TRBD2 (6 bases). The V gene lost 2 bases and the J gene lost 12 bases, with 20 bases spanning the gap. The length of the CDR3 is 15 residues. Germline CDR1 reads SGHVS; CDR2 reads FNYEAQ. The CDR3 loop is CASSLQRTSDGGQFF. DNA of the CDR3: TGTGCCAGCAGCTTACAGAGGACGTCGGACGGGGGGCAGTTCTTC.

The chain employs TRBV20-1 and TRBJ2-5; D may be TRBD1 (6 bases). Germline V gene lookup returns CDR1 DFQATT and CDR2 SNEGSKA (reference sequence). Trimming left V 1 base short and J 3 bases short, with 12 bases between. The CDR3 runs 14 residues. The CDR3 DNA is TGCAGTGCTAGAGGGACGGACAGTAAAGAGACCCAGTACTTC. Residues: CSARGTDSKETQYF.

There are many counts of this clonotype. The CDR3 DNA sequence: TGTGCCAGCAGTTACGGAGGGGATGAGCAGTTCTTC. Protein product: CASSYGGDEQFF. J is TRBJ2-1 and V is TRBV6-5, with a weak D call TRBD2 (6 bases). Between the trimmed V and J ends, which lost 2 bases and 8 bases, there was a span of 7 bases. This CDR3 is 12 amino acids long. Germline V gene sequence: CDR1 MNHEY, CDR2 SVGAGI.

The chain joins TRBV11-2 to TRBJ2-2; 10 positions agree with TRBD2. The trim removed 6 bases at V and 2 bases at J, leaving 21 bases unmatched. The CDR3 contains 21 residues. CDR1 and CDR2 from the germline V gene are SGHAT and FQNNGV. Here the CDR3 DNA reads TGTGCCAGCAGTTTATGGGTGCCTCGGACTAGCGGTGATTTAAACACCGGGGAGCTGTTTTTT. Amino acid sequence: CASSLWVPRTSGDLNTGELFF.

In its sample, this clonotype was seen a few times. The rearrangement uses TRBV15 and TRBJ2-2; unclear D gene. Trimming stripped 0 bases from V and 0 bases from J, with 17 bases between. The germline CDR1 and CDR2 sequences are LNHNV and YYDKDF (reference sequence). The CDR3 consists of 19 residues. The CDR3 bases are TGTGCCACCAGCAGAGATCGCTTCGGCCAAGGGTCGAACACCGGGGAGCTGTTTTTT. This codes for CATSRDRFGQGSNTGELFF.

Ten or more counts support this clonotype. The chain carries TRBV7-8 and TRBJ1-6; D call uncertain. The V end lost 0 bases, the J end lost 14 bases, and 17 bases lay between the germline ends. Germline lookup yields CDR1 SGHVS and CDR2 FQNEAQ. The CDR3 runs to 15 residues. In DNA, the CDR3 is TGTGCCAGCAGCTTAGCGATGGGTCTGGAGCTAACCCTCCACTTT. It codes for CASSLAMGLELTLHF.

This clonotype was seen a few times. The CDR3: CASSPAGRDTEANYGYTF. The CDR3 DNA follows: TGTGCCAGCAGTCCCGCGGGGCGCGACACGGAAGCTAACTATGGCTACACCTTC. The chain joins TRBV7-9 to TRBJ1-2, with D tentatively TRBD1 (5 bases). With 6 bases removed from V and 0 bases from J, the gap between germline ends came to 23 bases. The V gene's germline CDR1 is SEHNR and CDR2 FQNEAQ (reference sequence). This CDR3 spans 18 amino acids.

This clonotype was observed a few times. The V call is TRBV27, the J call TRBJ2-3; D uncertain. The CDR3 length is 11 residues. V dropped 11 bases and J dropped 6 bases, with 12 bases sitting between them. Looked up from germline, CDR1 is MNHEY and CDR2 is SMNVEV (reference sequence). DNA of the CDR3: TGTGCCGCACTCACTCGGGATACGCAGTATTTT. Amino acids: CAALTRDTQYF.

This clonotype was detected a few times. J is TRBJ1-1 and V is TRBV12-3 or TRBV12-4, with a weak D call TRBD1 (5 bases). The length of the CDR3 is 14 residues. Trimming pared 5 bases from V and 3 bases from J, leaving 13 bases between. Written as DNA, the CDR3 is TGTGCCAGCAGTGAGACAGCACCTGACACTGAAGCTTTCTTT. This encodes CASSETAPDTEAFF.

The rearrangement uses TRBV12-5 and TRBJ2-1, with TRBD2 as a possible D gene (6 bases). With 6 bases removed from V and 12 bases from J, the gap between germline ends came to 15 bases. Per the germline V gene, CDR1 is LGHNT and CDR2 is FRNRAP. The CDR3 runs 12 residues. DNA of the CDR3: TGTGCTAGTGGCCCCGGGGGAAGGGGGCAGTTCTTC. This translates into CASGPGGRGQFF.

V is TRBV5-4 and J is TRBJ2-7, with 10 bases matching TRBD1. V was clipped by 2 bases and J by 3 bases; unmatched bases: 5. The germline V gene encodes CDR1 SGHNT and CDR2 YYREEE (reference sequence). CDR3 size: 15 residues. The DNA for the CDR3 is TGTGCCAGCAGCTTAACGACAGGGGGCTTCTACGAGCAGTACTTC. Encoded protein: CASSLTTGGFYEQYF. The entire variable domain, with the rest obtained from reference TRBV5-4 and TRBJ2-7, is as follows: ETGVTQSPTHLIKTRGQQVTLRCSSQSGHNTVSWYQQALGQGPQFIFQYYREEENGRGNFPPRFSGLQFPNYSSELNVNALELDDSALYLCASSLTTGGFYEQYFGPGTRLTVT.

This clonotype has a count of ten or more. In nucleotides, the CDR3 is TGTGCCAGCAGCGTTCCTTATCTCATTGATACGCAGTATTTT. This encodes CASSVPYLIDTQYF. The chain carries TRBV7-8 and TRBJ2-3; the D is unclear. The CDR3 runs to 14 residues. Trimming took off 5 bases at V and 6 bases at J, with 15 bases between the two ends. CDR1 is SGHVS, CDR2 FQNEAQ, per germline.

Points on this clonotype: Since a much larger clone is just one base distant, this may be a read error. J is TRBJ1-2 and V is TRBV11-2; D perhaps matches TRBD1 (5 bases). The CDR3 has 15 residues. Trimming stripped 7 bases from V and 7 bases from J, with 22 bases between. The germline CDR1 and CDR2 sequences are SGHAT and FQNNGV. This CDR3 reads CASTKIREDIGGYTF. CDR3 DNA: TGTGCCAGCACCAAAATCCGGGAGGACATAGGTGGCTACACCTTC.

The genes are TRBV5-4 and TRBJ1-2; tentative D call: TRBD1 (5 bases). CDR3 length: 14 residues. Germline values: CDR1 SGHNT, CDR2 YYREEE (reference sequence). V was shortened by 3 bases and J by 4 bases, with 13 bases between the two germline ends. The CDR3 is CASSSGDGPYGYTF. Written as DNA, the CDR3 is TGTGCCAGCAGCTCGGGGGACGGACCCTATGGCTACACCTTC.

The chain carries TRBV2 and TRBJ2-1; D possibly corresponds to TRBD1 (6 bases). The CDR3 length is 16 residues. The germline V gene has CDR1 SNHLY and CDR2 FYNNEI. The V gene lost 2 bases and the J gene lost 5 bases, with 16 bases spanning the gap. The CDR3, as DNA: TGTGCCAGCAGTGAAAGGGGTAGTTACAGGGACAATGAGCAGTTCTTC. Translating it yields CASSERGSYRDNEQFF.

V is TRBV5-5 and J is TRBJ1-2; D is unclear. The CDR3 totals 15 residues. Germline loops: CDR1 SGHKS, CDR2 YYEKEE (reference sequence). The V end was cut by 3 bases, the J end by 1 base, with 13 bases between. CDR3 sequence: CASSSPYTINYGYTF. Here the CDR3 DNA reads TGTGCCAGCAGCTCGCCTTACACGATTAACTATGGCTACACCTTC.

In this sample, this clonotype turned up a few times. In nucleotides, the CDR3 is TGTGCCAGCAGCTTCCTGTTACACTATGGCTACACCTTC. Its protein product is CASSFLLHYGYTF. The rearrangement joins TRBV7-9 to TRBJ1-2; no clear D gene. V lost 3 bases and J 3 bases, leaving 8 bases between the germline ends. This CDR3 has 13 amino acids. Germline V gene sequence: CDR1 SEHNR, CDR2 FQNEAQ (reference sequence).

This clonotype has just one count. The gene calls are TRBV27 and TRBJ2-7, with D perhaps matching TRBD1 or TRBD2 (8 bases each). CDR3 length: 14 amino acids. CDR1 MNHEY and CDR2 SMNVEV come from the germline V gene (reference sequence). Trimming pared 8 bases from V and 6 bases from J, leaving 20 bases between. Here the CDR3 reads CASSVTGAGGEQYF. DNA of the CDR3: TGTGCCAGCTCGGTGACAGGGGCGGGGGGCGAGCAGTACTTC.

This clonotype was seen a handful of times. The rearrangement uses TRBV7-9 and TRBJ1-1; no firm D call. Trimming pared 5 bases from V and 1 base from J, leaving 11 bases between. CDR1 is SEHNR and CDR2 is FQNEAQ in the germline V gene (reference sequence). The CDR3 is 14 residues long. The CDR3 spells CASSLGPRNTEAFF. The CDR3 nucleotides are TGTGCCAGCAGCCTCGGGCCCAGGAACACTGAAGCTTTCTTT.

Written as DNA, the CDR3 is TGTGCCAGCAGCTCTCTAGGACCCACCGGGGAGCTGTTTTTT. This encodes CASSSLGPTGELFF. This chain joins TRBV5-8 and TRBJ2-2; no clear D. The CDR3 extends over 14 amino acids. The ends were cut back, 3 bases at V and 4 bases at J, with 10 bases in the middle. Germline V lookup: CDR1 SGHTS, CDR2 YDEGEE.

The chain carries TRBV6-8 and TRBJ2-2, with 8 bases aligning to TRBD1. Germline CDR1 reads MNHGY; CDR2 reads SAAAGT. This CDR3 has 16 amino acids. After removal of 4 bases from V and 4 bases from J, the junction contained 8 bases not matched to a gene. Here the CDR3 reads CASSLTSGTGTGELFF. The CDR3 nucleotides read TGTGCCAGCAGTTTAACCTCCGGGACAGGCACCGGGGAGCTGTTTTTT.

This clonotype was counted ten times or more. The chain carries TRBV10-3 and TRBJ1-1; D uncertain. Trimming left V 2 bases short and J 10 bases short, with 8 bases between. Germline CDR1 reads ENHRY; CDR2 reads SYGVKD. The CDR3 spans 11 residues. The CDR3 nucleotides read TGTGCCATCAGTGAGCCTTCGGGAGCTTTCTTT. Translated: CAISEPSGAFF.